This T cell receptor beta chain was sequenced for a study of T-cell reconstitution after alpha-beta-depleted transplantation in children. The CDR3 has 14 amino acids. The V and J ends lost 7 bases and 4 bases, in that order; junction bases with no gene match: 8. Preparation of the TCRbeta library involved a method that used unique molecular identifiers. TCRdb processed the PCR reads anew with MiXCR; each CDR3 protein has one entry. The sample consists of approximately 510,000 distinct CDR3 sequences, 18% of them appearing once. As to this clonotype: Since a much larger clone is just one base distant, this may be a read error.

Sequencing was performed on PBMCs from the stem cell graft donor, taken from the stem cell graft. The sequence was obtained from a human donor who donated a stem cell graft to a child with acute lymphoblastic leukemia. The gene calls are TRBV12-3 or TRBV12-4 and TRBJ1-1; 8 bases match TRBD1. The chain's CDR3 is CASITGTGGTEAFF. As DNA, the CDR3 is TGTGCCAGCATTACCGGGACAGGAGGCACTGAAGCTTTCTTT.